This T cell receptor beta chain was sequenced during a study of Graves' ophthalmopathy and Graves' hyperthyroidism. This CDR3 comprises 14 residues. Trimming left V 5 bases short and J 7 bases short, with 15 bases between. This clonotype has ten or more counts. The sequenced template was RNA, covering the TCR beta CDR3 region. Following a first-round RT-PCR that used HTBI primers, a second-round multiplex PCR was carried out. TCRdb used MiXCR to reprocess the multiplex PCR reads, holding one entry per CDR3 protein. The table includes roughly 610,000 distinct CDR3 sequences, about a fifth detected once.

This receptor was obtained from a woman aged 18-30 years with stable Graves' hyperthyroidism. Some clones in this sample may be carry-over from other donors' samples. Sequenced material: peripheral blood. V and J are TRBV12-3 or TRBV12-4 and TRBJ1-5; TRBD1 is a possible D gene (6 bases). CDR3 bases: TGTGCCAGCAGTATCCGCAGGGGTGGGCAGCCCCAGCATTTT. Translated, it gives CASSIRRGGQPQHF.